These T cell receptor beta chains were read from a single sample in a study of cytomegalovirus exposure and HLA in healthy donors. Clones were read by immunoSEQ multiplex PCR, and TCRdb kept only the in-frame ones, dropping some. The sample has 150,000 or so clones; roughly 85% are singletons. The sequencing input was PBMCs. The origin of the receptors is a man aged 18-30 years in good health and CMV-seropositive. Each CDR3 is given with its conserved first and last residue. A D gene is named only where the DNA matches it firmly. The listing skips clone size in some rows; elsewhere it reads once, few, many or a size class.

j_gene: TRBJ2-7; d_gene: TRBD2; v_gene: TRBV2; abundance: .; CDR3nt: TGTGCCAGCAGTTCCGGGACTAGCGGGGGGGTCTACGAGCAGTACTTC; CDR3aa: CASSSGTSGGVYEQYF
j_gene: TRBJ2-7; d_gene: .; v_gene: TRBV19; abundance: .; CDR3nt: TGTGCCAGTAGTCCCATGGGAGTAGCGGCCTACGAGCAGTACTTC; CDR3aa: CASSPMGVAAYEQYF
j_gene: TRBJ1-1; d_gene: .; v_gene: TRBV4-3; abundance: .; CDR3nt: TGCGCCAGCAGCCAAGGCGCACAGCAGAACACTGAAGCTTTCTTT; CDR3aa: CASSQGAQQNTEAFF
j_gene: TRBJ1-1; d_gene: .; v_gene: TRBV4-3; abundance: .; CDR3nt: TGCGCCAGCAGCCAAGACAAAACTGAAGCTTTCTTT; CDR3aa: CASSQDKTEAFF
j_gene: TRBJ2-5; d_gene: .; v_gene: TRBV6-6; abundance: .; CDR3nt: TGTGCCAGCAGTCATCAAGAGACCCAGTACTTC; CDR3aa: CASSHQETQYF
j_gene: TRBJ1-1; d_gene: .; v_gene: TRBV5-6; abundance: .; CDR3nt: TGTGCCAGCAGCCTAAGTTCGGGATCAGCGAACACTGAAGCTTTCTTT; CDR3aa: CASSLSSGSANTEAFF
j_gene: TRBJ1-5; d_gene: .; v_gene: TRBV11-2; abundance: .; CDR3nt: TGTGCCAGCAGCGAACAGGGTAATAGCAATCAGCCCCAGCATTTT; CDR3aa: CASSEQGNSNQPQHF
j_gene: TRBJ2-5; d_gene: .; v_gene: TRBV7-6; abundance: .; CDR3nt: TGTGCCAGCAGCTTTACAGGCAACGGAAACCAAGAGACCCAGTACTTC; CDR3aa: CASSFTGNGNQETQYF
j_gene: TRBJ1-2; d_gene: .; v_gene: TRBV6-1; abundance: .; CDR3nt: TGTGCCAGCACCACGCCGGGGAACTATGGCTACACCTTC; CDR3aa: CASTTPGNYGYTF
j_gene: TRBJ2-5; d_gene: TRBD2; v_gene: TRBV6-6; abundance: .; CDR3nt: TGTGCCAGCAGTTACACTAGCGGGGGGGCCGGGGAGACCCAGTACTTC; CDR3aa: CASSYTSGGAGETQYF
j_gene: TRBJ1-1; d_gene: TRBD1; v_gene: TRBV11-3; abundance: once; CDR3nt: TGTGCCAGCAGCCATTCTACAGGGGGCGAAGGGACTGAAGCTTTCTTT; CDR3aa: CASSHSTGGEGTEAFF
j_gene: TRBJ1-2; d_gene: .; v_gene: TRBV28; abundance: few; CDR3nt: TGTGCCAGCAGTTTCCCACCAGACTATGGCTACACCTTC; CDR3aa: CASSFPPDYGYTF
j_gene: TRBJ1-5; d_gene: TRBD1; v_gene: TRBV30; abundance: .; CDR3nt: TGTGCCTGGAGCCGGGACAGCTATAGCAATCAGCCCCAGCATTTT; CDR3aa: CAWSRDSYSNQPQHF
j_gene: TRBJ1-1; d_gene: TRBD1; v_gene: TRBV7-6; abundance: .; CDR3nt: TGTGCCAGCAGCCCCGGGACAGGGGACGTCACTGAAGCTTTCTTT; CDR3aa: CASSPGTGDVTEAFF
j_gene: TRBJ1-3; d_gene: .; v_gene: TRBV10-3; abundance: .; CDR3nt: TGTGCCATCACCTACGGGGAGGCTGGAAACACCATATATTTT; CDR3aa: CAITYGEAGNTIYF
j_gene: TRBJ2-7; d_gene: .; v_gene: TRBV2; abundance: .; CDR3nt: TGTGCCAGCAGGTGGTTTGAGGGTAAAAGCTCCTACGAGCAGTACTTC; CDR3aa: CASRWFEGKSSYEQYF
j_gene: TRBJ2-5; d_gene: .; v_gene: TRBV7-3; abundance: .; CDR3nt: TGTGCCAGCAGCCCAACGGGTGGGGAGACCCAGTACTTC; CDR3aa: CASSPTGGETQYF
j_gene: TRBJ1-1; d_gene: .; v_gene: TRBV30; abundance: .; CDR3nt: TGTGCCTGGAGGCAGGGCACCACTGAAGCTTTCTTT; CDR3aa: CAWRQGTTEAFF
j_gene: TRBJ1-1; d_gene: .; v_gene: TRBV9; abundance: .; CDR3nt: TGTGCCAGCAGCGTAGATCCAGACACTGAAGCTTTCTTT; CDR3aa: CASSVDPDTEAFF
j_gene: TRBJ2-7; d_gene: TRBD2; v_gene: TRBV4-1; abundance: .; CDR3nt: TGCGCCAGCAGCCAAGAATATCGCTTAGGGACTAGCTACGAGCAGTACTTC; CDR3aa: CASSQEYRLGTSYEQYF
j_gene: TRBJ2-7; d_gene: .; v_gene: TRBV5-4; abundance: once; CDR3nt: TGTGCCAGCAGCTTGGGACAGAGCTCATCCTACGAGCAGTACTTC; CDR3aa: CASSLGQSSSYEQYF
j_gene: TRBJ1-3; d_gene: .; v_gene: TRBV6-8; abundance: .; CDR3nt: TGTGCCAGCAGTACGGGCTCTGGAAACACCATATATTTT; CDR3aa: CASSTGSGNTIYF
j_gene: TRBJ1-2; d_gene: TRBD1; v_gene: TRBV5-5; abundance: .; CDR3nt: TGTGCCAGCAGCCAGAAGGGGACAGGGGCGAAAAACTATGGCTACACCTTC; CDR3aa: CASSQKGTGAKNYGYTF
j_gene: TRBJ2-7; d_gene: .; v_gene: TRBV7-2; abundance: .; CDR3nt: TGTGCCAGCAGACAGACAGTCGCGTCCTACGAGCAGTACTTC; CDR3aa: CASRQTVASYEQYF
j_gene: TRBJ1-2; d_gene: TRBD1; v_gene: TRBV7-9; abundance: few; CDR3nt: TGTGCCAGCAGCACAAACAGGGGGATCAACTATGGCTACACCTTC; CDR3aa: CASSTNRGINYGYTF
j_gene: TRBJ2-3; d_gene: TRBD2; v_gene: TRBV7-9; abundance: few; CDR3nt: TGTGCCAGCAGCCCCGCGGGGGGGCCAGCAGATACGCAGTATTTT; CDR3aa: CASSPAGGPADTQYF
j_gene: TRBJ2-5; d_gene: TRBD2; v_gene: TRBV6-1; abundance: .; CDR3nt: TGTGCCAGCAGTAACCCTGACGGGGGGGCGGAGACCCAGTACTTC; CDR3aa: CASSNPDGGAETQYF